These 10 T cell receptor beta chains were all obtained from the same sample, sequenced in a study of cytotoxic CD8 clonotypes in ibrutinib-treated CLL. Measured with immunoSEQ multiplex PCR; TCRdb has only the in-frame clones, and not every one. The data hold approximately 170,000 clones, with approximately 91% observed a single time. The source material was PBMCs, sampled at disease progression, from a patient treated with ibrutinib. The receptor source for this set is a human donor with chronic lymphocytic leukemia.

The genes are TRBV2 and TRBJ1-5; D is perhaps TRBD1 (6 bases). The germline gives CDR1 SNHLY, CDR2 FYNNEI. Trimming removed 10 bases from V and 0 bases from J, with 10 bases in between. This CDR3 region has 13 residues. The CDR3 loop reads CAIKGGSNQPQHF. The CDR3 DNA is TGTGCCATAAAAGGGGGTAGCAATCAGCCCCAGCATTTT.

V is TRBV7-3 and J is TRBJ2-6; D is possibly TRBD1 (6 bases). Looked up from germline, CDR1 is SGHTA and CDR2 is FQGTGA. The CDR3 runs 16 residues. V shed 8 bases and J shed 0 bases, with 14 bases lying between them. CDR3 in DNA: TGTGCCAGCGGGCAGGGGAGAAACTCTGGGGCCAACGTCCTGACTTTC. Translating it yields CASGQGRNSGANVLTF.

The CDR3 DNA follows: TGTGCCAGCTCCCCGGGGGCGACGAATGAAAAACTGTTTTTT. Amino acid sequence: CASSPGATNEKLFF. This chain uses TRBV6-5 with TRBJ1-4; tentatively, D is TRBD1 (6 bases). V was shortened by 8 bases and J by 5 bases, with 15 bases between the two germline ends. This CDR3 has 14 amino acids. The germline V gene has CDR1 MNHEY and CDR2 SVGAGI.

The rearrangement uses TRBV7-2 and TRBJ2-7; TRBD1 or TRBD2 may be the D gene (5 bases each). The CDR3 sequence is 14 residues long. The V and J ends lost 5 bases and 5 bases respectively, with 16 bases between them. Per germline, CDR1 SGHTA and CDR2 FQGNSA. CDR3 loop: CASSPRDGVHEQYF. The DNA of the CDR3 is TGTGCCAGCAGCCCCCGGGACGGAGTCCACGAGCAGTACTTC.

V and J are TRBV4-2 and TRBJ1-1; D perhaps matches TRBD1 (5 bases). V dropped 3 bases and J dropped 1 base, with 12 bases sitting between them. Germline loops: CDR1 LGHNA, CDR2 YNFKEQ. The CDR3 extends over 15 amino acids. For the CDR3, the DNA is TGTGCCAGCAGCCAGGATACCGGGGGGAACACTGAAGCTTTCTTT. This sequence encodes CASSQDTGGNTEAFF.

The CDR3 here is CASSKGGVGGGYTF. DNA of the CDR3: TGTGCCAGCTCTAAAGGTGGGGTCGGTGGTGGCTACACCTTC. The chain is built from TRBV25-1 and TRBJ1-2; no clear D gene. CDR3 size: 14 residues. V lost 8 bases, J lost 7 bases, and 20 bases lay in between. CDR1 and CDR2 (germline): MGHDK, SYGVNS.

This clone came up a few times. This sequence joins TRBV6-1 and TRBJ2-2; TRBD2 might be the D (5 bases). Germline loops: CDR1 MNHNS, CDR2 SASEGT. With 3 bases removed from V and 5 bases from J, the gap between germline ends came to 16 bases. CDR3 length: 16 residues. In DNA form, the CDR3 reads TGTGCCAGCAGTGACCACCCCGGACTGCCTACCGGGGAGCTGTTTTTT. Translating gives CASSDHPGLPTGELFF.

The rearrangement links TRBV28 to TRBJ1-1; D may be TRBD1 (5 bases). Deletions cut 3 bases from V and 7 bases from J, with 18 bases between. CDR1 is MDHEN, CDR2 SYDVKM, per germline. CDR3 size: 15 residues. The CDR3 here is CASSFWGTSGGEAFF. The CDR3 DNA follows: TGTGCCAGCAGTTTCTGGGGGACGTCGGGCGGTGAAGCTTTCTTT.

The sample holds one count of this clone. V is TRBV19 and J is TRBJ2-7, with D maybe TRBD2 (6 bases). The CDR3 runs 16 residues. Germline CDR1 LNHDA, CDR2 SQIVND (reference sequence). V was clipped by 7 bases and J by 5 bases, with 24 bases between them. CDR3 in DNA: TGTGCCAGTACCGCGAAATCTAGCGACAAAACCCACGAGCAGTACTTC. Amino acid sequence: CASTAKSSDKTHEQYF.

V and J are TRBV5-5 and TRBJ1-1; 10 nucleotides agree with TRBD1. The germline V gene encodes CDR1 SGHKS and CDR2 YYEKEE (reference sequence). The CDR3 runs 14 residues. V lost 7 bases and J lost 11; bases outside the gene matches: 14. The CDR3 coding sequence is TGTGCCAGCCTACTATTGTTGACAGGGGGCGAGGCTTTCTTT. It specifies CASLLLLTGGEAFF.